What follows are 26 T cell receptor beta chains derived from one specimen sequenced in a study of T cell repertoires in cytomegalovirus infection. One entry per CDR3 protein, called by TCRdb with MiXCR from the reads. The data hold 300,000 to 450,000 distinct CDR3 sequences, with 18% observed a single time. Sequencing was carried out using PBMCs. These receptors were taken from a human donor in good health (CMV status not recorded). Some clones in this sample may be carry-over from other donors' samples.

This chain connects TRBV6-1 to TRBJ2-3, with TRBD2 as a possible D gene (6 bases). Germline V lookup: CDR1 MNHNS, CDR2 SASEGT. V lost 3 bases, J lost 3 bases, and 13 bases lay in between. The CDR3 contains 15 residues. CDR3 loop: CASSDLGGVTDTQYF. CDR3 nucleotide sequence: TGTGCCAGCAGTGATCTGGGCGGGGTGACAGATACGCAGTATTTT.

Here the CDR3 reads CSAPEVGTNTDTQYF. The CDR3 coding sequence is TGCAGTGCCCCGGAAGTCGGGACTAACACAGATACGCAGTATTTT. The chain has TRBV20-1 and TRBJ2-3; 7 bases fit TRBD2. From germline, CDR1 is DFQATT and CDR2 SNEGSKA (reference sequence). This CDR3 is built from 15 residues. Trimming at V came to 6 bases and at J to 2 bases, leaving 11 bases not matched to a gene.

Only a few counts were recorded for this clonotype. The chain joins TRBV28 to TRBJ1-1; 7 bases map to TRBD1. Germline V lookup: CDR1 MDHEN, CDR2 SYDVKM. The CDR3 contains 14 residues. J was trimmed by 1 base and V by 8 bases; bases with no gene match: 7. The CDR3 sequence: CASLGGTANTEAFF. CDR3 DNA sequence: TGTGCCAGCCTCGGCGGGACAGCGAACACTGAAGCTTTCTTT.

This clonotype was detected only a few times. The chain carries TRBV2 and TRBJ2-4, with D tentatively TRBD2 (5 bases). Between the trimmed V and J ends, which lost 7 bases and 8 bases, there was a span of 21 bases. Germline V gene sequence: CDR1 SNHLY, CDR2 FYNNEI. This CDR3 comprises 15 residues. The CDR3 protein is CASTEGDIGLYIQYF. The CDR3 DNA is TGTGCCAGCACCGAGGGTGACATAGGGTTGTACATTCAGTACTTC.

This clonotype was seen ten or more times. V gene TRBV7-2 combines with J gene TRBJ1-1; no clear D. V gave up 4 bases and J gave up 1 base, with 7 bases separating them. CDR1 is SGHTA and CDR2 is FQGNSA in the germline V gene. The CDR3 loop spans 13 amino acids. The CDR3 bases are TGTGCCAGCAGCTCGGTGCGGAACACTGAAGCTTTCTTT. This gives the protein CASSSVRNTEAFF.

This clonotype was recorded many times. This sequence joins TRBV27 and TRBJ1-2; TRBD1 aligns across 8 bases. This CDR3 comprises 14 residues. The V and J ends lost 6 bases and 4 bases, in that order; junction bases with no gene match: 7. The germline gives CDR1 MNHEY, CDR2 SMNVEV (reference sequence). In nucleotides, the CDR3 is TGTGCCAGCAGCCCAGGGGGCCGGTCCTATGGCTACACCTTC. Its protein product is CASSPGGRSYGYTF.

J is TRBJ2-2 and V is TRBV27; TRBD1 matches 7 bases. This CDR3 spans 15 amino acids. Germline V gives CDR1 MNHEY, CDR2 SMNVEV (reference sequence). V shed 6 bases, J shed 5 bases, and the junction held 9 bases outside the gene matches. This CDR3 is CASSPTGMRTGELFF. CDR3 coding DNA: TGTGCCAGCAGCCCGACAGGGATGAGGACCGGGGAGCTGTTTTTT.

The J gene is TRBJ2-2, the V gene TRBV12-3 or TRBV12-4; D is possibly TRBD1 or TRBD2 (5 bases each). CDR3 length equals 16 residues. The V end was cut by 3 bases, the J end by 1 base, with 12 bases between. This CDR3 is CASSFTGTQNTGELFF. The CDR3 nucleotides read TGTGCCAGCAGTTTTACGGGGACCCAGAACACCGGGGAGCTGTTTTTT.

This rearrangement joins TRBV29-1 to TRBJ2-7; 7 nucleotides agree with TRBD1. The CDR3 has 12 amino acids. The germline V gene encodes CDR1 SQVTM and CDR2 ANQGSEA. Trimming took 6 bases from V and 5 from J; bases not matched to a gene: 7. CDR3 bases: TGCAGCGTGGCGACAGGGCAAGACGAGCAGTACTTC. Protein: CSVATGQDEQYF.

This clonotype was seen many times. The chain couples TRBV7-8 to TRBJ2-7; D might be TRBD2 (6 bases). Germline V gene lookup returns CDR1 SGHVS and CDR2 FQNEAQ. V lost 5 bases to trimming and J lost 3 bases, with 14 bases between them. The CDR3 extends over 14 amino acids. Here the CDR3 DNA reads TGTGCCAGCAGCCTACGCGGGATGGGCTACGAGCAGTACTTC. It translates to CASSLRGMGYEQYF.

This clonotype was seen more than once but under ten times. The chain is built from TRBV5-4 and TRBJ1-2; no clear D. The V and J ends lost 1 base and 4 bases respectively, with 17 bases between them. The CDR3 spans 16 residues. Germline V gene data show CDR1 as SGHNT and CDR2 as YYREEE (reference sequence). As DNA, the CDR3 is TGTGCCAGCAGCTTGTCTTCGGGAGCCTTATCCTATGGCTACACCTTC. Translation gives CASSLSSGALSYGYTF.

This clonotype was found many times. CDR3 DNA sequence: TGCGCCAGCAGCTTATCAGGGAACGGGAATTCACCCCTCCACTTT. This sequence encodes CASSLSGNGNSPLHF. The chain links TRBV5-1 to TRBJ1-6; weak D call: TRBD1 (5 bases). Germline values: CDR1 SGHRS, CDR2 YFSETQ. This CDR3 is built from 15 residues. Trimming removed 2 bases from V and 7 bases from J, with 13 bases in between. The complete variable domain, with remaining parts taken from reference TRBV5-1 and TRBJ1-6, reads KAGVTQTPRYLIKTRGQQVTLSCSPISGHRSVSWYQQTPGQGLQFLFEYFSETQRNKGNFPGRFSGRQFSNSRSEMNVSTLELGDSALYLCASSLSGNGNSPLHFGNGTRLTVT.

This clonotype has just a few counts. The chain combines TRBV6-1 with TRBJ2-1; D tentatively reads TRBD1 or TRBD2 (5 bases each). This CDR3 is built from 12 residues. Trimming took off 6 bases at V and 5 bases at J, with 8 bases between the two ends. Looked up from germline, CDR1 is MNHNS and CDR2 is SASEGT. DNA for the CDR3: TGTGCCAGCAGAGCGGACAACAATGAGCAGTTCTTC. Protein: CASRADNNEQFF.

This clonotype was found many times. The chain joins TRBV7-9 to TRBJ2-7, with unresolved D. The CDR3 extends over 14 amino acids. Trimming took off 3 bases at V and 6 bases at J, with 15 bases between the two ends. Germline loops: CDR1 SEHNR, CDR2 FQNEAQ (reference sequence). In nucleotides, the CDR3 is TGTGCCAGCAGCTTTGACACAGTCTCTTCCGAGCAGTACTTC. Translated, it gives CASSFDTVSSEQYF.

A few counts support this clonotype. The J gene is TRBJ2-7, the V gene TRBV20-1; 7 nucleotides align to TRBD1. V lost 0 bases to trimming and J lost 0 bases; unmatched junction nucleotides: 5. The V gene's germline CDR1 is DFQATT and CDR2 SNEGSKA (reference sequence). There are 15 residues in the CDR3. CDR3: CSARDPQGSSYEQYF. The CDR3 nucleotides read TGCAGTGCTAGAGATCCACAGGGGAGCTCCTACGAGCAGTACTTC.

This rearrangement joins TRBV2 to TRBJ2-1, with unresolved D. The CDR3 consists of 12 residues. The germline gives CDR1 SNHLY, CDR2 FYNNEI. Deletions cut 7 bases from V and 8 bases from J, with 12 bases between. CDR3 region: CASTLSGDEQFF. The DNA for the CDR3 is TGTGCCAGCACCCTCTCTGGGGATGAGCAGTTCTTC.

This clonotype was seen only a few times. This chain connects TRBV6-1 to TRBJ2-6; D may be TRBD1 (5 bases). The ends were cut back, 4 bases at V and 2 bases at J, with 9 bases in the middle. Germline CDR1 and CDR2: MNHNS and SASEGT. The CDR3 length is 15 residues. The CDR3 sequence is CASSGEGAGANVLTF. Here the CDR3 DNA reads TGTGCCAGCAGTGGGGAAGGGGCTGGGGCCAACGTCCTGACTTTC.

The chain recombines TRBV4-2 with TRBJ2-7; no clear D gene. The CDR3 length is 14 residues. The ends were cut back, 1 base at V and 2 bases at J, with 9 bases in the middle. The germline gives CDR1 LGHNA, CDR2 YNFKEQ. The CDR3: CASSQADGPYEQYF. In DNA form, the CDR3 reads TGTGCCAGCAGCCAAGCGGACGGCCCCTACGAGCAGTACTTC.

This clonotype was observed a handful of times. This chain uses TRBV25-1 with TRBJ2-5; no firm D call. Between the trimmed V and J ends, which lost 5 bases and 0 bases, there was a span of 13 bases. CDR3 length: 15 residues. Germline CDR1 MGHDK, CDR2 SYGVNS. The CDR3 DNA follows: TGTGCCAGCAGTAGTCGTGGCTGGTACCAAGAGACCCAGTACTTC. It yields the protein CASSSRGWYQETQYF.

This clonotype was detected many times. At one end, the junction sequence differs from germline, possibly due to a read error. The J gene is TRBJ2-7, the V gene TRBV5-6; D unclear. Germline assignment: CDR1 SGHDT and CDR2 YYEEEE. The CDR3 runs to 14 residues. The CDR3 reads CASSLVPLSHEQYF. DNA for the CDR3: TGTGCCAGCAGCTTGGTACCTCTCTCCCACGAGCAGTACTTC.

V and J are TRBV7-8 and TRBJ1-2, with D unresolved. Per the germline V gene, CDR1 is SGHVS and CDR2 is FQNEAQ. CDR3 length: 16 residues. Trimming stripped 5 bases from V and 1 base from J, with 17 bases between. CDR3 region: CASSPRASAVNYGYTF. In DNA form, the CDR3 reads TGTGCCAGCAGCCCTAGGGCCAGCGCAGTTAACTATGGCTACACCTTC.

This clonotype has a handful of counts. The V and J genes are TRBV14 and TRBJ2-5; TRBD2 agrees at 7 bases. V was pared by 4 bases and J by 2 bases, with 10 bases of the junction left unmatched. In germline, CDR1 is SGHDN, CDR2 FVKESK. The CDR3 length is 16 residues. The CDR3 spells CASSPRLAVAQETQYF. The DNA of the CDR3 is TGTGCCAGCAGCCCCCGACTAGCCGTGGCTCAAGAGACCCAGTACTTC.

This clonotype was seen many times. The V call is TRBV12-3 or TRBV12-4, the J call TRBJ1-2; 7 bases are shared with TRBD1. The CDR3 is 15 amino acids. V dropped 1 base and J dropped 4; count of bases not matched to a gene: 6. The CDR3 DNA reads as TGTGCCAGCAGTTTAGATTCAGGGGGAACCTATGGCTACACCTTC. This encodes CASSLDSGGTYGYTF.

This clonotype was recorded many times. The chain couples TRBV7-2 to TRBJ1-3, with D perhaps TRBD1 (6 bases). V was clipped by 2 bases and J by 0 bases, with 17 bases between them. The CDR3 runs 18 residues. Per germline, CDR1 SGHTA and CDR2 FQGNSA. The CDR3 region is CASSLLFRGQLSGNTIYF. CDR3 sequence (DNA): TGTGCCAGCAGCTTATTATTTCGGGGGCAGCTCTCTGGAAACACCATATATTTT.

The chain is built from TRBV7-9 and TRBJ2-5; the D is unclear. In germline, CDR1 is SEHNR, CDR2 FQNEAQ (reference sequence). This CDR3 spans 12 amino acids. V gave up 8 bases and J gave up 2 bases, with 9 bases separating them. CDR3 DNA sequence: TGTGCCAGCTCGCAGCTTCAAGAGACCCAGTACTTC. It specifies CASSQLQETQYF.

This clonotype turned up a few times. V and J are TRBV15 and TRBJ1-4; D not resolved. Germline CDR1 reads LNHNV; CDR2 reads YYDKDF (reference sequence). This CDR3 comprises 16 residues. V lost 3 bases and J 8 bases, leaving 19 bases between the germline ends. In DNA, the CDR3 is TGTGCCACCAGCAGCTATAGGAGGGTTGGAGGAGAAAAACTGTTTTTT. Its protein product is CATSSYRRVGGEKLFF.